These T cell receptor beta chains were read from a single sample in a study of blood T cell repertoires in COVID-19. Generated by immunoSEQ multiplex PCR, the TCRdb table keeps only in-frame clones and is missing some. The table shows 35,000 to 40,000 clones, with 80% to 90% occurring only once. Material: peripheral blood. Source of these receptors: a man between 65 and 85 years old with acute or convalescent COVID-19. The CDR3 runs from the conserved cysteine through the conserved F or W. A D gene is named only where the DNA matches it firmly. Size is stated for part of the rows, as once, few or many counts, or as a class when the clone is expanded.

d_call | v_call | clone_size | cdr3_aa
NA | TRBV7-2 | NA | CASSFLSGNTIYF
NA | TRBV6-2/TRBV6-3 | once | CASSYPREGRTVMNTEAFF
TRBD2 | TRBV5-1 | NA | CASSPTSGSYEQYF
TRBD1 | TRBV5-4 | NA | CASSQIGLGTAFNTGELFF
NA | TRBV19 | NA | CASSTVVSSNQPQHF
NA | TRBV29-1 | NA | CSVLGGGGGNEKLFF
TRBD1 | TRBV11-2 | NA | CASRRQGIETQYF
TRBD1 | TRBV2 | few | CASSPGTGSSETQYF
NA | TRBV9 | once | CASSERQGSPSPKYGYTF
NA | TRBV7-2 | NA | CASSSRTRNQPQHF
NA | TRBV19 | NA | CASSIDATENTEAFF
TRBD1 | TRBV27 | NA | CASSFGGGGLYGYTF
NA | TRBV5-4 | NA | CASSLDRVDRGYTF
TRBD2 | TRBV7-2 | NA | CASSSKGLAGGETQYF
NA | TRBV19 | NA | CASSIPGGRRGTGELFF
TRBD1 | TRBV5-4 | NA | CASSPGRGQETEAFF
TRBD1 | TRBV7-8 | NA | CASSLWLGPGQGPVEQYF
NA | TRBV19 | NA | CASSLQWQGLYGYTF
TRBD2 | TRBV7-2 | NA | CASSLAPVLAGGTGELFF
NA | TRBV4-2 | NA | CASSQDGGITSRTDTQYF
TRBD1 | TRBV29-1 | NA | CSASGGAEQAFF
NA | TRBV19 | NA | CASSSTTTGEF
NA | TRBV5-1 | NA | CASSIQGSTDTQYF
TRBD1 | TRBV2 | NA | CASSQDRAGETQYF
NA | TRBV10-3 | once | CAISDRQETQYF
NA | TRBV28 | NA | CASRGRGSGANVLTF
NA | TRBV18 | NA | CASSKSSSYNEQFF
TRBD1 | TRBV10-3 | NA | CAISDGQAGGKGLFF
NA | TRBV3-1/TRBV3-2 | NA | CASSQESEHGYTF
TRBD1 | TRBV29-1 | NA | CSGLTGVPHEQYF
TRBD1 | TRBV5-4 | NA | CASSQTGYEQYF
TRBD2 | TRBV11-3 | NA | CASSSRLAGVNEQFF
TRBD1 | TRBV5-1 | NA | CASSPGDRDSPLHF
TRBD2 | TRBV7-2 | NA | CASSPPGLAGVNEQFF
TRBD1 | TRBV12-3/TRBV12-4 | NA | CASSQTGDHGYTF
TRBD2 | TRBV9 | NA | CASSVLGLAGLGVDTQYF
TRBD2 | TRBV11-3 | NA | CASSLTSGRGGETQYF
NA | TRBV19 | NA | CASRTGFRGNQPQHF
TRBD2 | TRBV25-1 | NA | CASSEAGTSVETQYF
NA | TRBV29-1 | NA | CSVARDKSYGYTF
TRBD1 | TRBV5-6 | NA | CASSSGTGVSYNEQFF